Listed here are 16 T cell receptor beta chains from one sample, sequenced in a study of T cell changes during pregnancy in multiple sclerosis. Sequencing was performed with immunoSEQ multiplex PCR; in TCRdb, only in-frame clones are kept and a portion is missing. The table lists about 40,000 clones, under 90% of them singletons, with 4% to 6% in the top ten. Sequencing was performed on peripheral blood, taken in the second trimester of pregnancy. The receptors were sampled from a female donor in good health, enrolled as a control in a pregnancy study.

The chain carries TRBV15 and TRBJ2-5; D may be TRBD1 (6 bases). CDR3 length: 14 amino acids. Trimming pared 1 base from V and 2 bases from J, leaving 8 bases between. Germline V CDR1 and CDR2: LNHNV, YYDKDF (reference sequence). CDR3 coding DNA: TGTGCCACCAGCAGAGGGACAGAACAAGAGACCCAGTACTTC. Amino acid sequence: CATSRGTEQETQYF.

The V and J genes are TRBV7-9 and TRBJ1-1, with 8 bases identical to TRBD1. The V and J ends lost 5 bases and 5 bases, in that order; junction bases with no gene match: 4. The CDR3 is made up of 13 amino acids. Germline V gives CDR1 SEHNR, CDR2 FQNEAQ (reference sequence). DNA for the CDR3: TGTGCCAGCAGCAGGACAGGGATTACTGAAGCTTTCTTT. It encodes CASSRTGITEAFF. Together with reference TRBV7-9 and TRBJ1-1, the CDR3 gives the full variable domain: DTGVSQNPRHKITKRGQNVTFRCDPISEHNRLYWYRQTLGQGPEFLTYFQNEAQLEKSRLLSDRFSAERPKGSFSTLEIQRTEQGDSAMYLCASSRTGITEAFFGQGTRLTVV.

The rearrangement links TRBV29-1 to TRBJ2-1; 7 bases align to TRBD1. The J segment lost 5 bases and the V segment lost 7 bases, leaving 5 bases of the junction unmatched. The CDR3 is made up of 12 amino acids. CDR1 is SQVTM and CDR2 is ANQGSEA in the germline V gene. In DNA, the CDR3 is TGCAGCGCCGTGACAGGGAACAATGAGCAGTTCTTC. This gives the protein CSAVTGNNEQFF.

The V and J genes are TRBV27 and TRBJ1-2; TRBD1 matches 7 bases. Trimming took 3 bases from V and 7 from J; bases not matched to a gene: 5. Per the germline V gene, CDR1 is MNHEY and CDR2 is SMNVEV (reference sequence). This CDR3 contains 13 residues. The CDR3 DNA sequence: TGTGCCAGCAGTTTCGACAGGGCTCGTGGCTACACCTTC. This encodes CASSFDRARGYTF.

The V call is TRBV12-5, the J call TRBJ2-3; 9 bases agree with TRBD2. Per the germline V gene, CDR1 is LGHNT and CDR2 is FRNRAP. The CDR3 is 17 amino acids. The ends lost 0 bases at V and 5 bases at J; junction bases unmatched: 9. The CDR3 loop is CASGLVHGGGAIDTQYF. The CDR3 DNA reads as TGTGCTAGTGGTTTGGTACATGGCGGGGGGGCCATAGATACGCAGTATTTT.

The chain carries TRBV2 and TRBJ1-2; 9 nucleotides match TRBD1. Trimming at V came to 4 bases and at J to 7 bases, leaving 4 bases not matched to a gene. CDR3 length: 13 amino acids. In germline, CDR1 is SNHLY, CDR2 FYNNEI. The CDR3 DNA is TGTGCCAGCAGTGGAACAGGGGGCTTTGGCTACACCTTC. This sequence encodes CASSGTGGFGYTF.

The rearrangement joins TRBV18 to TRBJ2-7; D is possibly TRBD2 (5 bases). The V gene's germline CDR1 is KGHSH and CDR2 LQKENI. V gave up 6 bases and J gave up 2 bases, with 14 bases separating them. The CDR3 runs 14 residues. The CDR3 protein is CASSPGYVTYEQYF. In DNA, the CDR3 is TGTGCCAGCTCCCCGGGGTACGTAACCTACGAGCAGTACTTC.

This chain connects TRBV18 to TRBJ2-5; TRBD1 might be the D (6 bases). The V and J ends lost 0 bases and 6 bases respectively, with 14 bases between them. Looked up from germline, CDR1 is KGHSH and CDR2 is LQKENI. The CDR3 spans 15 residues. This chain's CDR3 is CASSPPGNRVQTQYF. DNA of the CDR3: TGTGCCAGCTCACCACCTGGGAACAGGGTGCAGACCCAGTACTTC.

The chain carries TRBV6-4 and TRBJ2-3; TRBD1 might be the D (6 bases). CDR3 size: 15 residues. Trimming removed 2 bases at V and 3 bases at J, with 12 bases between. Germline values: CDR1 MRHNA, CDR2 SNTAGT. CDR3 nucleotides: TGTGCCAGCAGTGACGGGCCAGGGGAAACAGATACGCAGTATTTT. This codes for CASSDGPGETDTQYF.

The chain uses TRBV11-2 and TRBJ2-5, with 12 bases that match TRBD2. Germline trimming cut 1 base from V and 1 base from J; bases unmatched to any gene: 4. Germline values: CDR1 SGHAT, CDR2 FQNNGV. The CDR3 runs to 17 residues. CDR3 sequence (DNA): TGTGCCAGCAGCTTAGTCCCTAGCGGGGGGGTCCAAGAGACCCAGTACTTC. Its protein product is CASSLVPSGGVQETQYF.

J is TRBJ2-2 and V is TRBV19; 7 bases are a match to TRBD2. This CDR3 contains 14 residues. Trimming took 6 bases from V and 3 from J; bases not matched to a gene: 4. CDR1 LNHDA and CDR2 SQIVND come from the germline V gene (reference sequence). The CDR3 protein is CASRGLADTGELFF. CDR3 nucleotide sequence: TGTGCCAGTAGAGGGCTAGCGGACACCGGGGAGCTGTTTTTT. The variable domain in full, with the rest retrieved from reference TRBV19 and TRBJ2-2, is DGGITQSPKYLFRKEGQNVTLSCEQNLNHDAMYWYRQDPGQGLRLIYYSQIVNDFQKGDIAEGYSVSREKKESFPLTVTSAQKNPTAFYLCASRGLADTGELFFGEGSRLTVL.

The rearrangement uses TRBV6-4 and TRBJ2-1; possibly TRBD2 for D (6 bases). Germline loops: CDR1 MRHNA, CDR2 SNTAGT. The CDR3 is made up of 11 amino acids. Trimming shortened V by 9 bases and J by 14 bases, and 17 bases separated the two germline ends. For the CDR3, the DNA is TGTGCCAGTGATCCGGGACTGTCAAAGTTCTTC. Translating gives CASDPGLSKFF.

This clone ranks as medium-sized (0.01 to 0.1%). This chain links TRBV7-2 with TRBJ2-2; D is ambiguous. The CDR3 is made up of 12 amino acids. The germline V gene has CDR1 SGHTA and CDR2 FQGNSA. V lost 5 bases and J 8 bases, leaving 9 bases between the germline ends. CDR3 DNA: TGTGCCAGCAGCCCCTCCACAGGGGAGCTGTTTTTT. Its protein product is CASSPSTGELFF.

The chain recombines TRBV7-2 with TRBJ1-1, with unresolved D. CDR3 length: 13 amino acids. V was cut by 5 bases and J by 5 bases, with 12 bases left in between. Germline loops: CDR1 SGHTA, CDR2 FQGNSA. The chain's CDR3 is CASSQIGGTEAFF. CDR3 in DNA: TGTGCCAGCAGCCAAATAGGCGGGACTGAAGCTTTCTTT. The whole variable domain, filled in from reference TRBV7-2 and TRBJ1-1, reads GAGVSQSPSNKVTEKGKDVELRCDPISGHTALYWYRQSLGQGLEFLIYFQGNSAPDKSGLPSDRFSAERTGGSVSTLTIQRTQQEDSAVYLCASSQIGGTEAFFGQGTRLTVV.

This clone was detected only once. CDR3 in amino acids: CASRRLAGGLDTQYF. The CDR3 DNA is TGTGCCAGCAGAAGACTAGCGGGGGGTCTGGATACGCAGTATTTT. The genes are TRBV4-2 and TRBJ2-3; 13 bases agree with TRBD2. The trim removed 6 bases at V and 6 bases at J, leaving 6 bases unmatched. This CDR3 is built from 15 residues. Germline V CDR1 and CDR2: LGHNA, YNFKEQ.

The chain is built from TRBV9 and TRBJ2-3, with D perhaps matching TRBD2 (5 bases). V lost 5 bases to trimming and J lost 5 bases, with 9 bases between them. The CDR3 has 12 residues. Germline loops: CDR1 SGDLS, CDR2 YYNGEE. CDR3 region: CASRGGGDTQYF. The DNA for the CDR3 is TGTGCCAGCAGAGGCGGAGGAGATACGCAGTATTTT.